This T cell receptor beta chain was documented in a study of shared clonotypes between healthy human individuals. The data were produced by immunoSEQ multiplex PCR, yet TCRdb's version contains in-frame clones alone and is incomplete. The profile shows approximately 2.4 million clones, approximately 94% of them singletons. Every contributor of samples was a Caucasian grown-up residing in Nashville, Tennessee. The specimen sequenced was naive CD4+ T cells sorted from blood. Subset reported: CD45RA+ positively selected. This clonotype was sampled from a man aged 18 to 35 in good health.

CDR3 bases: TGCGCCAGCAAACAGAGGGGGACGGAATCCTACAATGAGCAGTTCTTC. Translation: CASKQRGTESYNEQFF. This sequence joins TRBV5-1 and TRBJ2-1; D perhaps matches TRBD1 (6 bases). The ends were cut back, 6 bases at V and 1 base at J, with 17 bases in the middle. There are 16 residues in the CDR3. Looked up from germline, CDR1 is SGHRS and CDR2 is YFSETQ.